Below are 30 T cell receptor beta chains sequenced from a single sample in a study of OX40 agonist ivuxolimab in advanced cancers. The protocol was immunoSEQ multiplex PCR, while the TCRdb copy is restricted to in-frame clones and leaves out a portion. Seen here are roughly 60,000 clones, less than 90% observed once, and the top ten hold approximately 4.4%. Sequencing used CD4+ or CD8+ T cells sorted from blood, obtained in a trial of the OX40 agonist ivuxolimab. The receptors shown here come from an adult with an advanced solid tumor such as melanoma, head and neck, liver or kidney cancer.

J is TRBJ1-5 and V is TRBV29-1; no clear D. The V end lost 5 bases, the J end lost 0 bases, and 5 bases lay between the germline ends. The germline CDR1 and CDR2 sequences are SQVTM and ANQGSEA. This CDR3 comprises 12 residues. The CDR3 loop reads CSVLDSNQPQHF. The CDR3 DNA follows: TGCAGCGTTCTTGATAGCAATCAGCCCCAGCATTTT.

This chain uses TRBV28 with TRBJ1-5; perhaps TRBD1 as D (5 bases). V was shortened by 1 base and J by 3 bases, with 10 bases between the two germline ends. The germline V gene encodes CDR1 MDHEN and CDR2 SYDVKM. This CDR3 is built from 15 residues. CDR3 in DNA: TGTGCCAGCAGTTTATTGGGGCCCCACAATCAGCCCCAGCATTTT. Translated, it gives CASSLLGPHNQPQHF.

The genes are TRBV4-1 and TRBJ1-5; D gene unclear. The CDR3 loop spans 16 amino acids. V dropped 4 bases and J dropped 1 base, with 14 bases sitting between them. CDR1 and CDR2 (germline): MGHRA, YSYEKL. The CDR3 region is CASSPNMGLSNQPQHF. The CDR3 DNA follows: TGCGCCAGCAGCCCAAATATGGGGTTAAGCAATCAGCCCCAGCATTTT.

The chain employs TRBV7-9 and TRBJ1-2; D not resolved. The ends were cut back, 2 bases at V and 6 bases at J, with 16 bases in the middle. CDR1 and CDR2 (germline): SEHNR, FQNEAQ (reference sequence). CDR3 length equals 15 residues. CDR3 bases: TGTGCCAGCAGCTTAACGAACAGCCAAGGACATGGCTACACCTTC. This sequence encodes CASSLTNSQGHGYTF.

The chain joins TRBV5-1 to TRBJ2-3, with 7 bases matching TRBD2. The germline V gene has CDR1 SGHRS and CDR2 YFSETQ. Trimming removed 2 bases from V and 2 bases from J; junction bases left unmatched: 5. The CDR3 totals 15 residues. The CDR3 DNA sequence: TGCGCCAGCAGCTTAGCGGGAACAGTCACAGATACGCAGTATTTT. Amino acids: CASSLAGTVTDTQYF.

The DNA for the CDR3 is TGTGCCAGCAGTTCGAGCGGGGTGAACACCGGGGAGCTGTTTTTT. This codes for CASSSSGVNTGELFF. The chain links TRBV11-2 to TRBJ2-2; 7 positions agree with TRBD2. Germline assignment: CDR1 SGHAT and CDR2 FQNNGV. The CDR3 is 15 amino acids. V was pared by 6 bases and J by 1 base, with 5 bases of the junction left unmatched.

The rearrangement links TRBV7-9 to TRBJ2-2; 10 bases are a match to TRBD1. Per germline, CDR1 SEHNR and CDR2 FQNEAQ (reference sequence). V trimming: 5 bases; J trimming: 6 bases; junction bases outside the gene matches: 3. The CDR3 extends over 14 amino acids. CDR3 sequence reads: CASSTGQGSGELFF. For the CDR3, the DNA is TGTGCCAGCAGCACGGGACAGGGGTCCGGGGAGCTGTTTTTT.

The chain couples TRBV6-5 to TRBJ2-5, with 9 bases matching TRBD1. V was clipped by 5 bases and J by 5 bases; unmatched bases: 9. Looked up from germline, CDR1 is MNHEY and CDR2 is SVGAGI. CDR3 length: 15 amino acids. The CDR3 spells CASSLAGQGGETQYF. The DNA for the CDR3 is TGTGCCAGCAGTCTTGCGGGACAGGGTGGGGAGACCCAGTACTTC.

This chain connects TRBV6-1 to TRBJ1-1; TRBD1 agrees at 9 bases. Germline V gene data show CDR1 as MNHNS and CDR2 as SASEGT. The CDR3 totals 14 residues. V trimming: 5 bases; J trimming: 4 bases; junction bases outside the gene matches: 5. CDR3 loop: CASSTGTGSTEAFF. For the CDR3, the DNA is TGTGCCAGCAGTACCGGGACAGGGAGCACTGAAGCTTTCTTT.

J is TRBJ2-7 and V is TRBV4-2; D remains unclear. The CDR3 consists of 15 residues. Germline V lookup: CDR1 LGHNA, CDR2 YNFKEQ. Trimming stripped 0 bases from V and 0 bases from J, with 9 bases between. The CDR3 loop reads CASSQELGHSYEQYF. The CDR3 DNA is TGTGCCAGCAGCCAAGAATTGGGCCACTCCTACGAGCAGTACTTC.

The chain couples TRBV6-1 to TRBJ2-1, with TRBD2 identical over 14 bases. This CDR3 spans 15 amino acids. V lost 4 bases to trimming and J lost 5 bases; unmatched junction nucleotides: 1. Per germline, CDR1 MNHNS and CDR2 SASEGT. The CDR3 loop reads CASSGLAGGHNEQFF. The CDR3 bases are TGTGCCAGCAGTGGACTAGCGGGAGGGCACAATGAGCAGTTCTTC.

This clone was found once. The chain uses TRBV28 and TRBJ1-6; D ambiguous. The CDR3 loop spans 13 amino acids. V was pared by 1 base and J by 10 bases, with 8 bases between. Germline-derived CDR1 and CDR2 are MDHEN and SYDVKM. The CDR3 DNA reads TGTGCCAGCAGTTTATCAAGGGTCTCACCCCTCCACTTT. This gives the protein CASSLSRVSPLHF.

This rearrangement joins TRBV10-3 to TRBJ1-5, with D possibly matching TRBD1 (5 bases). Trimming cost V 2 bases and J 2 bases, with 10 bases left between them. Looked up from germline, CDR1 is ENHRY and CDR2 is SYGVKD. The CDR3 has 15 amino acids. The CDR3 DNA sequence: TGTGCCATCAGTGAGGGGGGGGAGGGCAATCAGCCCCAGCATTTT. Its protein is CAISEGGEGNQPQHF.

This clone was counted only a few times. The chain links TRBV4-1 to TRBJ1-2; D is undetermined. The V gene lost 0 bases and the J gene lost 4 bases, with 12 bases spanning the gap. The germline CDR1 and CDR2 sequences are MGHRA and YSYEKL. The CDR3 extends over 15 amino acids. The CDR3 DNA sequence: TGCGCCAGCAGCCAAGATGTAGGGCGGAGCTATGGCTACACCTTC. Its protein is CASSQDVGRSYGYTF.

The rearrangement links TRBV6-1 to TRBJ1-6; D gene ambiguous. V shed 4 bases and J shed 8 bases, with 18 bases lying between them. There are 16 residues in the CDR3. Germline CDR1 MNHNS, CDR2 SASEGT. The chain's CDR3 is CASSGKSGILDSPLHF. CDR3 nucleotides: TGTGCCAGCAGTGGGAAATCGGGAATTCTGGATTCACCCCTCCACTTT.

This chain links TRBV5-1 with TRBJ2-1, with TRBD1 matching over 10 bases. After removal of 3 bases from V and 2 bases from J, the junction contained 5 bases not matched to a gene. The CDR3 runs to 16 residues. Germline lookup yields CDR1 SGHRS and CDR2 YFSETQ. The CDR3 region has the DNA TGCGCCAGCAGCTGGGGGGACAGGGGTACCTACAATGAGCAGTTCTTC. This gives the protein CASSWGDRGTYNEQFF.

V usage is TRBV5-1 and J usage is TRBJ1-2; D is ambiguous. This CDR3 region has 14 residues. The V gene lost 3 bases and the J gene lost 2 bases, with 11 bases spanning the gap. Looked up from germline, CDR1 is SGHRS and CDR2 is YFSETQ. CDR3 loop: CASSYEVTNYGYTF. Written as DNA, the CDR3 is TGCGCCAGCAGCTACGAGGTGACGAACTATGGCTACACCTTC.

CDR3 sequence: CASSWFGVAGELFF. CDR3 DNA: TGTGCCAGCAGTTGGTTCGGTGTCGCCGGGGAGCTGTTTTTT. V usage is TRBV28 and J usage is TRBJ2-2, with D unresolved. Germline CDR1 is MDHEN and CDR2 is SYDVKM. V lost 4 bases and J lost 6, with 12 bases in between. CDR3 length: 14 residues.

The chain combines TRBV6-6 with TRBJ2-3, with D perhaps matching TRBD1 or TRBD2 (5 bases each). CDR1 is MNHNY, CDR2 SVGAGI, per germline (reference sequence). This CDR3 is built from 15 residues. V lost 5 bases and J lost 0, with 12 bases in between. The CDR3 region is CASSGTPASTDTQYF. The CDR3 DNA reads as TGTGCCAGCAGTGGGACGCCGGCTAGCACAGATACGCAGTATTTT.

CDR3 coding DNA: TGTGCCAGTAGTGGGTGGACCTCCTACAATGAGCAGTTCTTC. It translates to CASSGWTSYNEQFF. The gene calls are TRBV19 and TRBJ2-1; D unresolved. CDR3 length equals 14 residues. Trimming removed 5 bases at V and 0 bases at J, with 8 bases between. From germline, CDR1 is LNHDA and CDR2 SQIVND (reference sequence).

J is TRBJ2-1 and V is TRBV30, with 10 bases identical to TRBD1. The ends lost 1 base at V and 6 bases at J; junction bases unmatched: 0. This CDR3 has 13 residues. Germline CDR1 GTSNPN, CDR2 SVGIG (reference sequence). CDR3 DNA sequence: TGTGCCTGGAGTGGGACAGGGGGCAATGAGCAGTTCTTC. Its protein is CAWSGTGGNEQFF. Full variable domain (remainder filled in from reference TRBV30 and TRBJ2-1): SQTIHQWPATLVQPVGSPLSLECTVEGTSNPNLYWYRQAAGRGLQLLFYSVGIGQISSEVPQNLSASRPQDRQFILSSKKLLLSDSGFYLCAWSGTGGNEQFFGPGTRLTVL.

This chain connects TRBV5-4 to TRBJ2-2; a possible D gene is TRBD2 (6 bases). Trimming removed 6 bases at V and 4 bases at J, with 19 bases between. This CDR3 spans 16 amino acids. Germline CDR1 and CDR2: SGHNT and YYREEE (reference sequence). In DNA form, the CDR3 reads TGTGCCAGCAACCTACGGGCCGGGGGTCCCACCGGGGAGCTGTTTTTT. Translated, it gives CASNLRAGGPTGELFF.

This chain uses TRBV15 with TRBJ2-7, with 8 bases identical to TRBD2. The germline gives CDR1 LNHNV, CDR2 YYDKDF (reference sequence). The J segment lost 6 bases and the V segment lost 0 bases, leaving 4 bases of the junction unmatched. The CDR3 extends over 14 amino acids. The DNA for the CDR3 is TGTGCCACCAGCAGAGAACTAGCGGTTTTCGAGCAGTACTTC. This sequence encodes CATSRELAVFEQYF.

This chain connects TRBV28 to TRBJ2-7; 7 bases agree with TRBD1. This CDR3 is built from 14 residues. The V segment lost 6 bases and the J segment 0 bases; nucleotides outside the gene matches: 5. Germline V CDR1 and CDR2: MDHEN, SYDVKM. The CDR3 sequence: CASRARQGSYEQYF. For the CDR3, the DNA is TGTGCCAGCAGGGCCAGACAGGGCTCCTACGAGCAGTACTTC.

The DNA for the CDR3 is TGTGCCAGCAGCAAACTAGGTCGGGAGCAGTTCTTC. Amino acids: CASSKLGREQFF. The chain joins TRBV7-8 to TRBJ2-1; TRBD2 is a possible D gene (5 bases). Germline V lookup: CDR1 SGHVS, CDR2 FQNEAQ. The CDR3 has 12 residues. Between the trimmed V and J ends, which lost 5 bases and 10 bases, there was a span of 12 bases.

This chain joins TRBV19 and TRBJ1-5, with D maybe TRBD1 (6 bases). V lost 7 bases and J 6 bases, leaving 13 bases between the germline ends. The germline V gene has CDR1 LNHDA and CDR2 SQIVND (reference sequence). This CDR3 has 13 amino acids. DNA for the CDR3: TGTGCCAGTACCCCAGGGGAGAGTCAGCCCCAGCATTTT. Translation: CASTPGESQPQHF.

This clone was counted once. CDR3 DNA: TGTGCCAGCAGTAGACAGGATAGCTCCTACAATGAGCAGTTCTTC. Encoded protein: CASSRQDSSYNEQFF. The genes are TRBV6-5 and TRBJ2-1, with D perhaps TRBD1 (6 bases). V was cut by 5 bases and J by 0 bases, with 11 bases left in between. Germline V gene data show CDR1 as MNHEY and CDR2 as SVGAGI. The CDR3 runs 15 residues.

This clone was observed a single time. This chain uses TRBV11-1 with TRBJ1-1; D not resolved. The germline gives CDR1 SGHAT, CDR2 FQDESV (reference sequence). V lost 2 bases and J 3 bases, leaving 10 bases between the germline ends. CDR3 length: 14 amino acids. The CDR3 DNA is TGTGCCAGCAGCTTAACCCCTCGGGACACTGAAGCTTTCTTT. Protein: CASSLTPRDTEAFF.

The chain recombines TRBV27 with TRBJ1-5, with D hard to call. The V end was cut by 8 bases, the J end by 7 bases, with 12 bases between. Germline V gene data show CDR1 as MNHEY and CDR2 as SMNVEV (reference sequence). This CDR3 is built from 12 residues. Here the CDR3 reads CASQNYGQPQHF. CDR3 DNA: TGTGCCAGCCAGAATTACGGACAGCCCCAGCATTTT.

CDR3 region: CASSPQGRNTEAFF. The DNA for the CDR3 is TGTGCCAGCAGCCCCCAGGGGCGGAACACTGAAGCTTTCTTT. The V gene is TRBV2, the J gene TRBJ1-1; a weak D match, TRBD1 (6 bases). In germline, CDR1 is SNHLY, CDR2 FYNNEI. V dropped 6 bases and J dropped 1 base, with 12 bases sitting between them. The CDR3 loop spans 14 amino acids.